Below, 29 T cell receptor beta chains from the same sample are listed, as sequenced in a study of control samples from healthy donors and cancer patients. Method: immunoSEQ multiplex PCR; TCRdb's copy keeps in-frame clones and lacks some. The table shows 25,000 to 35,000 clones, with 94% occurring only once. Material: blood. The receptor source for this set is a man in his sixties in good health.

The gene calls are TRBV4-2 and TRBJ1-4; D possibly corresponds to TRBD1 (5 bases). Trimming shortened V by 0 bases and J by 10 bases, and 12 bases separated the two germline ends. Germline V CDR1 and CDR2: LGHNA, YNFKEQ. This CDR3 is 14 amino acids long. The CDR3 DNA reads as TGTGCCAGCAGCCAAGATGAGGACATCGGAAAACTGTTTTTT. Protein sequence: CASSQDEDIGKLFF.

This chain joins TRBV5-5 and TRBJ1-4; 11 bases map to TRBD1. From germline, CDR1 is SGHKS and CDR2 YYEKEE (reference sequence). Trimming took 4 bases from V and 2 from J; bases not matched to a gene: 7. The CDR3 covers 17 residues. The CDR3 reads CASSPGTGGYTNEKLFF. The CDR3 DNA reads TGTGCCAGCAGCCCAGGGACAGGGGGGTATACTAATGAAAAACTGTTTTTT.

The chain has TRBV4-3 and TRBJ2-3; the D call may be TRBD1 or TRBD2 (5 bases each). Trimming took 0 bases from V and 0 from J, leaving 13 bases between them. CDR3 length: 17 residues. The germline V gene encodes CDR1 LGHNA and CDR2 YSLEER. In DNA, the CDR3 is TGCGCCAGCAGCCAAGATCAGTGGGGGTATAGCACAGATACGCAGTATTTT. Amino acid sequence: CASSQDQWGYSTDTQYF.

This clone showed up just a few times. The chain joins TRBV7-2 to TRBJ1-1; a weak D match, TRBD1 (6 bases). Germline CDR1 and CDR2: SGHTA and FQGNSA. Trimming removed 4 bases at V and 1 base at J, with 7 bases between. There are 13 residues in the CDR3. The chain's CDR3 is CASSSQGNTEAFF. The DNA of the CDR3 is TGTGCCAGCAGCTCACAGGGGAACACTGAAGCTTTCTTT. Supplemented by reference TRBV7-2 and TRBJ1-1, the full variable domain reads GAGVSQSPSNKVTEKGKDVELRCDPISGHTALYWYRQSLGQGLEFLIYFQGNSAPDKSGLPSDRFSAERTGGSVSTLTIQRTQQEDSAVYLCASSSQGNTEAFFGQGTRLTVV.

The rearrangement joins TRBV2 to TRBJ1-2; D uncertain. V dropped 8 bases and J dropped 2 bases, with 15 bases sitting between them. Germline CDR1 reads SNHLY; CDR2 reads FYNNEI. The CDR3 totals 14 residues. The CDR3 region has the DNA TGTGCCAGCCTCGAAGGTGGGCACAACTATGGCTACACCTTC. Its protein is CASLEGGHNYGYTF.

This sequence joins TRBV2 and TRBJ2-7, with 7 bases identical to TRBD2. V dropped 8 bases and J dropped 5; count of bases not matched to a gene: 9. Germline assignment: CDR1 SNHLY and CDR2 FYNNEI. The CDR3 contains 13 residues. For the CDR3, the DNA is TGTGCCAGCCGACGGGAGGAGGGGAACGAGCAGTACTTC. It codes for CASRREEGNEQYF.

This chain joins TRBV29-1 and TRBJ1-1; 10 bases align to TRBD1. Germline CDR1 SQVTM, CDR2 ANQGSEA. This CDR3 region has 13 residues. The V segment lost 6 bases and the J segment 6 bases; nucleotides outside the gene matches: 7. The CDR3: CSVRRQGAPEAFF. The CDR3 nucleotides are TGCAGCGTGCGTCGACAGGGGGCCCCTGAAGCTTTCTTT. Together with reference TRBV29-1 and TRBJ1-1, the CDR3 gives the full variable domain: SAVISQKPSRDICQRGTSLTIQCQVDSQVTMMFWYRQQPGQSLTLIATANQGSEATYESGFVIDKFPISRPNLTFSTLTVSNMSPEDSSIYLCSVRRQGAPEAFFGQGTRLTVV.

The gene calls are TRBV19 and TRBJ2-2; the match to TRBD1 covers 9 bases. CDR1 and CDR2 (germline): LNHDA, SQIVND (reference sequence). This CDR3 comprises 14 residues. V was pared by 5 bases and J by 5 bases, with 3 bases of the junction left unmatched. CDR3 DNA sequence: TGTGCCAGTAGTGCGGACAGGGGTACCGGGGAGCTGTTTTTT. This codes for CASSADRGTGELFF.

The chain recombines TRBV6-5 with TRBJ2-2, with D hard to call. From germline, CDR1 is MNHEY and CDR2 SVGAGI. V was clipped by 1 base and J by 3 bases, with 12 bases between them. CDR3 length equals 16 residues. The CDR3 coding sequence is TGTGCCAGCAGTTACTTTAAGGTCCCTGACACCGGGGAGCTGTTTTTT. This sequence encodes CASSYFKVPDTGELFF.

The rearrangement links TRBV6-1 to TRBJ2-3; 10 bases agree with TRBD2. Germline lookup yields CDR1 MNHNS and CDR2 SASEGT. The CDR3 runs 15 residues. V was clipped by 2 bases and J by 9 bases; unmatched bases: 8. CDR3 region: CASSELAGGFGTQYF. For the CDR3, the DNA is TGTGCCAGCAGTGAATTAGCGGGGGGCTTTGGGACGCAGTATTTT.

V usage is TRBV6-6 and J usage is TRBJ2-7, with D possibly matching TRBD2 (6 bases). Per germline, CDR1 MNHNY and CDR2 SVGAGI (reference sequence). The length of the CDR3 is 15 residues. V shed 7 bases and J shed 2 bases, with 18 bases lying between them. CDR3 DNA: TGTGCCAGCACCCCCCCGCGGGGCGGCACCTACGAGCAGTACTTC. It yields the protein CASTPPRGGTYEQYF.

The genes are TRBV4-3 and TRBJ2-3; 8 bases agree with TRBD2. The CDR3 sequence is 19 residues long. V shed 1 base and J 7 bases; nucleotides not matched to a gene: 19. CDR1 and CDR2 (germline): LGHNA, YSLEER. CDR3 loop: CASSQGHSGTSAGSNTQYF. CDR3 in DNA: TGCGCCAGCAGCCAAGGGCATAGCGGGACCTCCGCCGGATCCAATACGCAGTATTTT.

The V call is TRBV19, the J call TRBJ2-2; the D gene is possibly TRBD1 (6 bases). V lost 4 bases to trimming and J lost 7 bases, with 10 bases between them. Germline CDR1 and CDR2: LNHDA and SQIVND (reference sequence). This CDR3 region has 13 residues. In DNA form, the CDR3 reads TGTGCCAGTAGTAACAGGGCCGGCGGGGAGCTGTTTTTT. Encoded protein: CASSNRAGGELFF.

The chain carries TRBV19 and TRBJ1-1; tentatively, D is TRBD1 (5 bases). The CDR3 loop spans 16 amino acids. Looked up from germline, CDR1 is LNHDA and CDR2 is SQIVND (reference sequence). Trimming stripped 1 base from V and 4 bases from J, with 16 bases between. The CDR3 sequence: CASSIGGAGVTTEAFF. The CDR3 nucleotides read TGTGCCAGTAGTATAGGGGGCGCTGGGGTAACCACTGAAGCTTTCTTT.

The gene calls are TRBV11-2 and TRBJ1-3, with 7 bases matching TRBD1. In germline, CDR1 is SGHAT, CDR2 FQNNGV. The CDR3 covers 15 residues. The trim removed 5 bases at V and 4 bases at J, leaving 8 bases unmatched. CDR3 sequence (DNA): TGTGCCAGCAGCGTCTCACAGGGGTCGGGAAACACCATATATTTT. Residues: CASSVSQGSGNTIYF.

This chain joins TRBV19 and TRBJ2-5, with 11 bases matching TRBD2. The CDR3 sequence is 15 residues long. The germline V gene has CDR1 LNHDA and CDR2 SQIVND (reference sequence). With 6 bases clipped from V and 4 bases from J, the junction kept 7 bases outside the gene matches. The CDR3 protein is CASSKPSGGIETQYF. The CDR3 coding sequence is TGTGCCAGTAGCAAGCCTAGCGGGGGGATAGAGACCCAGTACTTC.

The chain has TRBV11-2 and TRBJ1-1, with D possibly being TRBD1 (6 bases). In germline, CDR1 is SGHAT, CDR2 FQNNGV. V was cut by 5 bases and J by 10 bases, with 23 bases left in between. The CDR3 length is 15 residues. The CDR3 reads CASSPTGATQVGAFF. The CDR3 DNA reads as TGTGCCAGCAGCCCGACAGGCGCTACCCAGGTCGGAGCTTTCTTT.

The chain joins TRBV5-1 to TRBJ1-1; TRBD1 might be the D (6 bases). The germline gives CDR1 SGHRS, CDR2 YFSETQ. V shed 3 bases and J shed 1 base, with 10 bases lying between them. The length of the CDR3 is 14 residues. The CDR3 sequence: CASSSGQTNTEAFF. Here the CDR3 DNA reads TGCGCCAGCAGCTCGGGACAAACGAACACTGAAGCTTTCTTT.

This clone was observed once. The chain joins TRBV7-2 to TRBJ1-5; no clear D gene. The V and J ends lost 2 bases and 5 bases respectively, with 7 bases between them. This CDR3 has 13 amino acids. Germline V gives CDR1 SGHTA, CDR2 FQGNSA. The CDR3 loop is CASSLNWDQPQHF. The CDR3 DNA is TGTGCCAGCAGCTTAAACTGGGATCAGCCCCAGCATTTT.

This sequence joins TRBV6-5 and TRBJ1-1, with D unclear. The CDR3 sequence is 14 residues long. Trimming removed 2 bases at V and 3 bases at J, with 10 bases between. Germline V gene sequence: CDR1 MNHEY, CDR2 SVGAGI. As DNA, the CDR3 is TGTGCCAGCAGTTACCGTGAGGGCTACACTGAAGCTTTCTTT. Its translation is CASSYREGYTEAFF.

The chain uses TRBV7-6 and TRBJ2-6; no clear D. This CDR3 contains 13 residues. With 0 bases removed from V and 3 bases from J, the gap between germline ends came to 0 bases. Per the germline V gene, CDR1 is SGHVS and CDR2 is FNYEAQ. In nucleotides, the CDR3 is TGTGCCAGCAGCTTAGCTGGGGCCAACGTCCTGACTTTC. This gives the protein CASSLAGANVLTF.

The chain uses TRBV6-5 and TRBJ1-2, with TRBD1 identical over 11 bases. Germline lookup yields CDR1 MNHEY and CDR2 SVGAGI. There are 14 residues in the CDR3. V was pared by 6 bases and J by 2 bases, with 2 bases of the junction left unmatched. CDR3 coding DNA: TGTGCCAGCAGGGACAGGGGGCGCAACTATGGCTACACCTTC. It yields the protein CASRDRGRNYGYTF.

The chain couples TRBV27 to TRBJ1-2; D might be TRBD1 (5 bases). CDR1 MNHEY and CDR2 SMNVEV come from the germline V gene (reference sequence). The V end lost 6 bases, the J end lost 1 base, and 15 bases lay between the germline ends. The CDR3 runs to 15 residues. The CDR3 DNA is TGTGCCAGCAGCCCCCAGGGAGAGATTAACTATGGCTACACCTTC. Encoded protein: CASSPQGEINYGYTF.

The chain couples TRBV15 to TRBJ2-1; 14 nucleotides agree with TRBD2. This CDR3 comprises 18 residues. The ends lost 8 bases at V and 0 bases at J; junction bases unmatched: 9. Germline CDR1 and CDR2: LNHNV and YYDKDF (reference sequence). The CDR3 loop reads CATSLTSGGASSYNEQFF. The CDR3 DNA reads TGTGCCACCTCCTTGACTAGCGGGGGGGCCAGCTCCTACAATGAGCAGTTCTTC.

The chain employs TRBV7-2 and TRBJ1-3; 8 bases align to TRBD1. CDR3 length: 13 amino acids. Germline CDR1 SGHTA, CDR2 FQGNSA. V dropped 1 base and J dropped 11; count of bases not matched to a gene: 4. The CDR3 is CASSLVDREPIYF. CDR3 coding DNA: TGTGCCAGCAGCTTAGTGGACAGGGAGCCCATATATTTT.

This clone showed up just once. This chain links TRBV23-1 with TRBJ1-6; 10 positions match TRBD1. TRBV23-1 is labeled an ORF, and its function is uncertain. The CDR3 runs 17 residues. V lost 0 bases to trimming and J lost 6 bases; unmatched junction nucleotides: 5. As DNA, the CDR3 is TGCGCCAGCAGTCAATCGGGGCGACAGGGGGCTAATTCACCCCTCCACTTT. Translating gives CASSQSGRQGANSPLHF.

The chain carries TRBV14 and TRBJ1-2; 7 bases match TRBD1. The CDR3 is made up of 13 amino acids. In germline, CDR1 is SGHDN, CDR2 FVKESK. The J segment lost 5 bases and the V segment lost 6 bases, leaving 6 bases of the junction unmatched. CDR3 sequence (DNA): TGTGCCAGCAGTCAACAGGGGACGTATGGCTACACCTTC. This gives the protein CASSQQGTYGYTF.

The chain has TRBV18 and TRBJ2-2; D not certain. With 2 bases removed from V and 0 bases from J, the gap between germline ends came to 4 bases. CDR1 is KGHSH, CDR2 LQKENI, per germline. CDR3 length: 14 residues. The CDR3 DNA reads TGTGCCAGCTCACCAGGTGCGAACACCGGGGAGCTGTTTTTT. It specifies CASSPGANTGELFF. Looking up the rest from reference TRBV18 and TRBJ2-2 gives the full variable domain: NAGVMQNPRHLVRRRGQEARLRCSPMKGHSHVYWYRQLPEEGLKFMVYLQKENIIDESGMPKERFSAEFPKEGPSILRIQQVVRGDSAAYFCASSPGANTGELFFGEGSRLTVL.

This chain joins TRBV3-1 (or the pseudogene TRBV3-2) and TRBJ2-1, with 10 nucleotides matching TRBD2. The V and J ends lost 1 base and 0 bases, in that order; junction bases with no gene match: 6. CDR1 and CDR2 (germline): LGHDT, YNNKEL (reference sequence). The CDR3 is made up of 18 amino acids. CDR3 sequence (DNA): TGTGCCAGCAGCCAAGCCCTCGCTAGCGGGGGCTCCTACAATGAGCAGTTCTTC. Residues: CASSQALASGGSYNEQFF.